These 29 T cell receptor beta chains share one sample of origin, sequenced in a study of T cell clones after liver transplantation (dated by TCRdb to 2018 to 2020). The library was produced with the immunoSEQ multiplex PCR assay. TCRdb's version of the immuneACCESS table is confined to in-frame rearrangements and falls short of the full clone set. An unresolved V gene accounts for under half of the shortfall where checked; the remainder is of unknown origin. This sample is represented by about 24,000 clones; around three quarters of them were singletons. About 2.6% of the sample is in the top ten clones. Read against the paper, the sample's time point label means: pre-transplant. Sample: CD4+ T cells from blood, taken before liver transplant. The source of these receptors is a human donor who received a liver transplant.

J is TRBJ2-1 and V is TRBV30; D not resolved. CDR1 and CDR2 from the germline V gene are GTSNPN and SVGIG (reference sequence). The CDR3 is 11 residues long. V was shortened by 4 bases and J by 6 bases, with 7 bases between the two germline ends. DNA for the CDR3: TGTGCCTGGAAAGGTTTCAATGAGCAGTTCTTC. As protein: CAWKGFNEQFF.

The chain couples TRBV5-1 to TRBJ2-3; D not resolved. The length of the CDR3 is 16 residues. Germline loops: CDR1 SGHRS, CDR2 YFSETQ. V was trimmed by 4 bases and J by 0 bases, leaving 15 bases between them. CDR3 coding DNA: TGCGCCAGCAGCCTCTTGTCCATTTCTAGCACAGATACGCAGTATTTT. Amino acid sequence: CASSLLSISSTDTQYF.

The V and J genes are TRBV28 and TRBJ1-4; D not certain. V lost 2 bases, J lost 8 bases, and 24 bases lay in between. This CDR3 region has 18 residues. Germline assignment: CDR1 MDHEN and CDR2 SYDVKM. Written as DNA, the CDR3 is TGTGCCAGCAGTTTACCCGCCCTAACTCCTTCGCCCAAAGAAAAACTGTTTTTT. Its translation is CASSLPALTPSPKEKLFF.

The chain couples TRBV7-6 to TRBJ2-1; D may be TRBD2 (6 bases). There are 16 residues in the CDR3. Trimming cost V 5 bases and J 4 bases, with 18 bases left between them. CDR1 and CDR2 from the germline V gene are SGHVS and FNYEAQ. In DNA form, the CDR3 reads TGTGCCAGCAGCAGGCAGGGCGGGACTGTATACAATGAGCAGTTCTTC. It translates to CASSRQGGTVYNEQFF.

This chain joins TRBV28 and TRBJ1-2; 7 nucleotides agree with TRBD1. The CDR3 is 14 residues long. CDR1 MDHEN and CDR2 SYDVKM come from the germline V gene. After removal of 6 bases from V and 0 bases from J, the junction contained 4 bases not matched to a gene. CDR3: CASSRQGPNYGYTF. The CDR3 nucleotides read TGTGCCAGCAGCCGACAGGGACCTAACTATGGCTACACCTTC.

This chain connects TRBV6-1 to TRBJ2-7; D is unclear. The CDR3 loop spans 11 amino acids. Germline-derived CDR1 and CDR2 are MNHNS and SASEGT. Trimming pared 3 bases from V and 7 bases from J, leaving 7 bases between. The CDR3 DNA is TGTGCCAGCAGTGAGGCGGATGAGCAGTACGTC. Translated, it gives CASSEADEQYV.

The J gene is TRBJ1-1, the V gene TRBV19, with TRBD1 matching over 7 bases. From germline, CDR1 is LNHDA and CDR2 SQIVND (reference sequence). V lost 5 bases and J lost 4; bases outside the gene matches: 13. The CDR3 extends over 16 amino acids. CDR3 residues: CASSSLPDRLFTEAFF. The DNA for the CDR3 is TGTGCCAGTAGTTCTTTACCGGACAGGCTTTTCACTGAAGCTTTCTTT.

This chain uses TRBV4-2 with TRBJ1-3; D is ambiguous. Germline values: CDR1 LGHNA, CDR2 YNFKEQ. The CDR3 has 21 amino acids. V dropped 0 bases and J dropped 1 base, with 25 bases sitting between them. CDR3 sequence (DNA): TGTGCCAGCAGCCAAGAAAGCCGACCGCTAGGAGCCCTGGGGTCTGGAAACACCATATATTTT. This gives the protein CASSQESRPLGALGSGNTIYF.

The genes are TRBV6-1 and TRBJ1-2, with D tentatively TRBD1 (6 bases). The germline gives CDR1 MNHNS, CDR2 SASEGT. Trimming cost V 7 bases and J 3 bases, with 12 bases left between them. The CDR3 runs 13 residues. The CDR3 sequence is CASIPGVDYGYTF. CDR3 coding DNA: TGTGCCAGCATCCCAGGGGTTGACTATGGCTACACCTTC.

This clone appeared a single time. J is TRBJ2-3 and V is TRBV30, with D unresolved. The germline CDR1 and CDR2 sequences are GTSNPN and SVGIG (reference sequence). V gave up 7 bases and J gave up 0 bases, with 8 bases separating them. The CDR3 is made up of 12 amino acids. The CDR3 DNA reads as TGTGCCTTTACCCTTAGCACAGATACGCAGTATTTT. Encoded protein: CAFTLSTDTQYF. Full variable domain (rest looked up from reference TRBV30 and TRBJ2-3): SQTIHQWPATLVQPVGSPLSLECTVEGTSNPNLYWYRQAAGRGLQLLFYSVGIGQISSEVPQNLSASRPQDRQFILSSKKLLLSDSGFYLCAFTLSTDTQYFGPGTRLTVL.

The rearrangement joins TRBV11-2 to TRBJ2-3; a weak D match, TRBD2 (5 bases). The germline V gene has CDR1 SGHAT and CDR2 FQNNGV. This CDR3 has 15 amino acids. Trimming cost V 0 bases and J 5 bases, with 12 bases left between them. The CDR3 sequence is CASSLDRARVDTQYF. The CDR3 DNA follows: TGTGCCAGCAGCTTAGATCGGGCGAGGGTAGATACGCAGTATTTT.

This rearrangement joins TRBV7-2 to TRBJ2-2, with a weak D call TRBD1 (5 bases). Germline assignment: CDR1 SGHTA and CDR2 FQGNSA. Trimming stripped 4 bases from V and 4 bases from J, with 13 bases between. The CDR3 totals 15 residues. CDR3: CASSYIQGGTGELFF. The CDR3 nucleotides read TGTGCCAGCAGCTACATTCAGGGCGGCACCGGGGAGCTGTTTTTT.

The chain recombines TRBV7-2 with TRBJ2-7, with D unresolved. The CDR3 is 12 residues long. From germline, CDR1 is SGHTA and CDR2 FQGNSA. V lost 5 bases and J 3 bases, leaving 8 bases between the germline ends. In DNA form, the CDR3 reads TGTGCCAGCAGCCGGCCATTCTACGAGCAGTACTTC. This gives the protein CASSRPFYEQYF. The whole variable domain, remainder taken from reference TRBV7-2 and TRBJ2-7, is GAGVSQSPSNKVTEKGKDVELRCDPISGHTALYWYRQSLGQGLEFLIYFQGNSAPDKSGLPSDRFSAERTGGSVSTLTIQRTQQEDSAVYLCASSRPFYEQYFGPGTRLTVT.

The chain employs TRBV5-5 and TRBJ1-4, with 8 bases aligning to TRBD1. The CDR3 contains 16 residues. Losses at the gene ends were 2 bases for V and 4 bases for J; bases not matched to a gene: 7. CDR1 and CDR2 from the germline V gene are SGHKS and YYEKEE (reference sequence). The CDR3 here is CASSLGTGGGNEKLFF. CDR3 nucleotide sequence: TGTGCCAGCAGCTTAGGGACAGGAGGAGGTAATGAAAAACTGTTTTTT. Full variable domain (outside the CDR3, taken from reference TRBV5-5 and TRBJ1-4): DAGVTQSPTHLIKTRGQQVTLRCSPISGHKSVSWYQQVLGQGPQFIFQYYEKEERGRGNFPDRFSARQFPNYSSELNVNALLLGDSALYLCASSLGTGGGNEKLFFGSGTQLSVL.

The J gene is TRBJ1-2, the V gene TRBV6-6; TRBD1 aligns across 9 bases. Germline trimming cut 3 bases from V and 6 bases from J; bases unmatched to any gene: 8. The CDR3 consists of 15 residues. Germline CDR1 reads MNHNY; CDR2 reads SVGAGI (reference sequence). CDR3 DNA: TGTGCCAGCAGTTATTGGGACAGGGAAGAGGATGGCTACACCTTC. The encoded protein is CASSYWDREEDGYTF.

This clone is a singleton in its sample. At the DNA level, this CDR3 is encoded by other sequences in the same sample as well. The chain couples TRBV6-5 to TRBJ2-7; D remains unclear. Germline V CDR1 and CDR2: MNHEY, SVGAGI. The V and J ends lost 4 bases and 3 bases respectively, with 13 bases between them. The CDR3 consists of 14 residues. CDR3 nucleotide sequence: TGTGCCAGCAGTTTTACGTCGATCCACTACGAGCAGTACTTC. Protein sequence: CASSFTSIHYEQYF.

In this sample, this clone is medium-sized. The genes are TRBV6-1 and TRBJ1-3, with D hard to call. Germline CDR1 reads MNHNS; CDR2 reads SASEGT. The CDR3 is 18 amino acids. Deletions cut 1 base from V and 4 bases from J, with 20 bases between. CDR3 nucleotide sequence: TGTGCCAGCAGTGAAGGGCCCCCCGGCCAGCCTCCGGGAAACACCATATATTTT. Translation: CASSEGPPGQPPGNTIYF.

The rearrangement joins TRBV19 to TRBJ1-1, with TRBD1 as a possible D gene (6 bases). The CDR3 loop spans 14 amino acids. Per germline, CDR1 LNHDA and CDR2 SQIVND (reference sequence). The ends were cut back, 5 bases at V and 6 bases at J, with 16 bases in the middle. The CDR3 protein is CASSETGYRSEAFF. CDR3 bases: TGTGCCAGTAGTGAAACAGGGTATCGATCTGAAGCTTTCTTT.

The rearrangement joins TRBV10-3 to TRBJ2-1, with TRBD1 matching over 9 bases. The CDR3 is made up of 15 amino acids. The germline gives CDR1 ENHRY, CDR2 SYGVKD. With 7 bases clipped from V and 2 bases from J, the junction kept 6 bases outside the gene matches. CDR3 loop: CAITDRDRAYNEQFF. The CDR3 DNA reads TGTGCCATCACGGACCGGGACAGGGCCTACAATGAGCAGTTCTTC.

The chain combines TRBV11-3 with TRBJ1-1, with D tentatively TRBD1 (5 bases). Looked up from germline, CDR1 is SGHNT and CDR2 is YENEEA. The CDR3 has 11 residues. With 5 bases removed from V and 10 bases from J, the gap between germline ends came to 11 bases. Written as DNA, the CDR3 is TGTGCCAGCAGCGTCCGGGACGGAGCTTTCTTT. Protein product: CASSVRDGAFF. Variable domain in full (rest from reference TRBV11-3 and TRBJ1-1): EAGVVQSPRYKIIEKKQPVAFWCNPISGHNTLYWYLQNLGQGPELLIRYENEEAVDDSQLPKDRFSAERLKGVDSTLKIQPAELGDSAVYLCASSVRDGAFFGQGTRLTVV.

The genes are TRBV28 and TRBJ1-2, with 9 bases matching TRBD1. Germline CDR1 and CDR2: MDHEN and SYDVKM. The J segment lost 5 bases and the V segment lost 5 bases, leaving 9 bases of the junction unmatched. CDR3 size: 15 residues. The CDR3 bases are TGTGCCAGCAGTAAGACAGGGGGTTTCGGTTATGGCTACACCTTC. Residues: CASSKTGGFGYGYTF.

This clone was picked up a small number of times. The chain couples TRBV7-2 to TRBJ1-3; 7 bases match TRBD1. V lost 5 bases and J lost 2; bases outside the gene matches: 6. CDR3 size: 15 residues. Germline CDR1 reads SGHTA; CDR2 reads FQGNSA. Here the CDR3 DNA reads TGTGCCAGCAGCCTGGACAGGCAGCCTGGAAACACCATATATTTT. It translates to CASSLDRQPGNTIYF.

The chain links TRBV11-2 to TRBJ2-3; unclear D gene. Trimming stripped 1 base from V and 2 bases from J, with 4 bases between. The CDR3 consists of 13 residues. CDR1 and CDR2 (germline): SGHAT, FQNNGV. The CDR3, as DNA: TGTGCCAGCAGCTTAGTGTACACAGATACGCAGTATTTT. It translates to CASSLVYTDTQYF.

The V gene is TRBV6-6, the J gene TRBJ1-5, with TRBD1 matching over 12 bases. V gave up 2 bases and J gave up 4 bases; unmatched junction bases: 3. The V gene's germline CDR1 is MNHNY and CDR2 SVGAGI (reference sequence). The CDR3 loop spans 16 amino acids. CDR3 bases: TGTGCCAGCAGTTACAGGGGACAGGGGGCAAATCAGCCCCAGCATTTT. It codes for CASSYRGQGANQPQHF.

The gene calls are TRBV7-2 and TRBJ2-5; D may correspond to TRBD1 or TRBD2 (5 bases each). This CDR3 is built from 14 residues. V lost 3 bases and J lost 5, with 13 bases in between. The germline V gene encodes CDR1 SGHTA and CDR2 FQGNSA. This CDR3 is CASSFSGDGETQYF. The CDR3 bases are TGTGCCAGCAGCTTCTCCGGGGACGGGGAGACCCAGTACTTC.

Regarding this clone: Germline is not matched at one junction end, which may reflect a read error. The CDR3 region is CASRGLAQEIQYF. DNA for the CDR3: TGCGCCAGCAGAGGACTAGCCCAAGAGATCCAGTACTTC. V usage is TRBV10-2 and J usage is TRBJ2-5; 8 bases align to TRBD2. The CDR3 loop spans 13 amino acids. CDR1 WSHSY and CDR2 SAAADI come from the germline V gene.

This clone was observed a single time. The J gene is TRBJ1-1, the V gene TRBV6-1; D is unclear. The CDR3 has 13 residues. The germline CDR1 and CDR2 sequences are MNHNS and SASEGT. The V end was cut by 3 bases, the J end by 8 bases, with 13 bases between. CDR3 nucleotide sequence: TGTGCCAGCAGTGATAACCAAAACCGGGAAGCTTTCTTT. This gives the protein CASSDNQNREAFF.

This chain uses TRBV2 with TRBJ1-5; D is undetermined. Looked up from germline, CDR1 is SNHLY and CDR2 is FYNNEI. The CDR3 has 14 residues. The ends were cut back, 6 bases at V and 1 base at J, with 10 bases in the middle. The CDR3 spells CASRGAASNQPQHF. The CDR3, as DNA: TGTGCCAGCAGGGGTGCCGCAAGCAATCAGCCCCAGCATTTT.

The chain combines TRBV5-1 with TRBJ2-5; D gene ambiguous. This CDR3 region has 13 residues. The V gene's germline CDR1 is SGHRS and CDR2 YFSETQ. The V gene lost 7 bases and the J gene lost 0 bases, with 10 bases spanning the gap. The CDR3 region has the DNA TGCGCCAGCCGTCGGACGGACCAAGAGACCCAGTACTTC. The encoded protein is CASRRTDQETQYF.